These 5 T cell receptor beta chains were all obtained from the same sample, sequenced in a study of blood T cell repertoires in COVID-19 (dated by TCRdb to 2020 to 2022). Preparation of the library involved the immunoSEQ multiplex PCR assay. TCRdb re-hosts the immuneACCESS table, in-frame sequences only. Its copies lack some clones; in the studies checked, an unresolved V gene accounts for under half of them, and the cause for the rest is not known. Within this sample are under 80,000 clones, with over 75% of them counted one time only. The ten largest clonotypes hold over 8.5% of the sample. Input material: peripheral blood. The origin of the receptors is a man in his fifties or sixties with acute or convalescent COVID-19.

This clone appeared once. J is TRBJ2-4 and V is TRBV6-5, with TRBD1 matching over 7 bases. CDR3 length: 15 amino acids. Unmatched junction bases numbered 6, after V lost 0 bases and J lost 7 bases. The V gene's germline CDR1 is MNHEY and CDR2 SVGAGI. The CDR3 nucleotides are TGTGCCAGCAGTTACTCAAGCAGGGGGAAGAACATTCAGTACTTC. Encoded protein: CASSYSSRGKNIQYF.

This clone occurred a few times. The chain employs TRBV4-2 and TRBJ1-2; D is unresolved. Germline CDR1 LGHNA, CDR2 YNFKEQ. Trimming took 0 bases from V and 5 from J, leaving 4 bases between them. This CDR3 has 12 residues. As DNA, the CDR3 is TGTGCCAGCAGCCAAGAGAGATATGGCTACACCTTC. Amino acid sequence: CASSQERYGYTF.

This clone was recorded a few times. V usage is TRBV18 and J usage is TRBJ1-2; the D gene is possibly TRBD1 (6 bases). The CDR3 totals 14 residues. Germline-derived CDR1 and CDR2 are KGHSH and LQKENI. Deletions cut 2 bases from V and 8 bases from J, with 15 bases between. CDR3 protein: CASSPSNRVHGYTF. The CDR3 bases are TGTGCCAGCTCACCAAGTAACAGGGTACACGGCTACACCTTC.

This clone came up once. CDR3 protein: CASSPDRGQGYGYTF. The CDR3 DNA sequence: TGTGCCAGCTCACCGGACAGGGGGCAGGGCTATGGCTACACCTTC. The rearrangement links TRBV18 to TRBJ1-2; 11 positions match TRBD1. The germline CDR1 and CDR2 sequences are KGHSH and LQKENI. The V segment lost 3 bases and the J segment 4 bases; nucleotides outside the gene matches: 4. The CDR3 consists of 15 residues. Looking up the rest from reference TRBV18 and TRBJ1-2 gives the full variable domain: NAGVMQNPRHLVRRRGQEARLRCSPMKGHSHVYWYRQLPEEGLKFMVYLQKENIIDESGMPKERFSAEFPKEGPSILRIQQVVRGDSAAYFCASSPDRGQGYGYTFGSGTRLTVV.

A few counts support this clone. The chain has TRBV20-1 and TRBJ2-5; a possible D gene is TRBD1 (5 bases). This CDR3 spans 11 amino acids. Per the germline V gene, CDR1 is DFQATT and CDR2 is SNEGSKA (reference sequence). V lost 6 bases and J 6 bases, leaving 11 bases between the germline ends. CDR3 region: CSASTGQTQYF. DNA for the CDR3: TGCAGTGCGTCAACAGGCCAGACCCAGTACTTC.